Listed here are 26 T cell receptor beta chains from one sample, sequenced in a study of cytomegalovirus exposure and HLA in healthy donors (dated 2017 in TCRdb). The library was generated by the immunoSEQ multiplex PCR assay. TCRdb obtained this table from immuneACCESS and retained in-frame rearrangements with V and J assigned. These tables miss some clones; where compared with another copy, unresolved V genes account for less than half of the shortfall, and the remainder is unexplained. The sample yields more than 250,000 clones; roughly 90% were counted once. The ten largest clonotypes hold roughly 1.2% of the sample. The material sequenced was PBMCs. Every receptor here comes from a woman aged 25 to 39 in good health and CMV-seropositive.

J is TRBJ2-4 and V is TRBV5-1, with TRBD1 identical over 10 bases. The germline CDR1 and CDR2 sequences are SGHRS and YFSETQ. J lost 1 base, V lost 1 base, and 5 bases had no gene match. There are 17 residues in the CDR3. CDR3 residues: CASSLRSGQGAKNIQYF. In nucleotides, the CDR3 is TGCGCCAGCAGCTTGAGGTCGGGACAGGGGGCCAAAAACATTCAGTACTTC.

This clone has only one observation. V usage is TRBV11-2 and J usage is TRBJ2-2; 8 nucleotides line up with TRBD2. The CDR3 is 19 amino acids. Unmatched junction bases numbered 11, after V lost 2 bases and J lost 0 bases. Germline loops: CDR1 SGHAT, CDR2 FQNNGV. The CDR3: CASSLWSAGEDANTGELFF. DNA of the CDR3: TGTGCCAGCAGCTTATGGTCAGCGGGAGAGGACGCGAACACCGGGGAGCTGTTTTTT.

The chain is built from TRBV4-2 and TRBJ1-1; tentative D call: TRBD1 (5 bases). The CDR3 totals 14 residues. With 6 bases removed from V and 5 bases from J, the gap between germline ends came to 16 bases. Germline CDR1 and CDR2: LGHNA and YNFKEQ. The CDR3 DNA follows: TGTGCCAGCAGTCTTATAGGGGATCGTACTGAAGCTTTCTTT. This codes for CASSLIGDRTEAFF.

This chain links TRBV27 with TRBJ2-1; D gene ambiguous. V lost 3 bases, J lost 9 bases, and 9 bases lay in between. This CDR3 has 12 residues. Germline lookup yields CDR1 MNHEY and CDR2 SMNVEV (reference sequence). The CDR3 coding sequence is TGTGCCAGCAGTTTGGTCTTTGGTGAGCAGTTCTTC. It codes for CASSLVFGEQFF.

On this clone itself: Its ends do not fully match the called genes, so a read error is possible. J is TRBJ1-4 and V is TRBV18, with D unclear. Germline assignment: CDR1 KGHSH and CDR2 LQKENI. This CDR3 contains 16 residues. CDR3 sequence (DNA): TGTGCCAGCTCCCTATTCTCCGGGCTTTATGGTGAAGAACTGTTTTTT. It encodes CASSLFSGLYGEELFF. Together with reference TRBV18 and TRBJ1-4, the CDR3 gives the full variable domain: NAGVMQNPRHLVRRRGQEARLRCSPMKGHSHVYWYRQLPEEGLKFMVYLQKENIIDESGMPKERFSAEFPKEGPSILRIQQVVRGDSAAYFCASSLFSGLYGEELFFGSGTQLSVL.

The rearrangement uses TRBV28 and TRBJ1-2; 9 nucleotides match TRBD1. Germline values: CDR1 MDHEN, CDR2 SYDVKM. J gave up 7 bases and V 1 base, and 10 bases lay outside the gene matches. The CDR3 length is 16 residues. The CDR3 spells CASSLYRDREAGGYTF. The CDR3 region has the DNA TGTGCCAGCAGTTTATACCGGGACAGGGAGGCTGGTGGCTACACCTTC.

This clone was observed a handful of times. The chain joins TRBV4-1 to TRBJ2-7, with a possible D match to TRBD2 (5 bases). In germline, CDR1 is MGHRA, CDR2 YSYEKL. This CDR3 is built from 15 residues. V was clipped by 1 base and J by 5 bases, with 15 bases between them. The CDR3 DNA reads TGCGCCAGCAGCCAAGTAGGCCTAGCTAGAGACGAGCAGTACTTC. Its translation is CASSQVGLARDEQYF.

V gene TRBV6-4 combines with J gene TRBJ1-6; D is uncertain. The V and J ends lost 4 bases and 9 bases respectively, with 13 bases between them. Per germline, CDR1 MRHNA and CDR2 SNTAGT. The CDR3 is 14 amino acids. The CDR3 nucleotides read TGTGCCAGCAGTGTTTCAGGCCCGGGTTCACCCCTCCACTTT. Translating it yields CASSVSGPGSPLHF.

The genes are TRBV10-3 and TRBJ1-5, with D possibly matching TRBD1 (6 bases). Germline values: CDR1 ENHRY, CDR2 SYGVKD. Deletions cut 10 bases from V and 14 bases from J, with 21 bases between. CDR3 length: 12 residues. The CDR3 is CATQTGSGVKHF. The CDR3 DNA sequence: TGTGCCACCCAAACGGGTTCAGGGGTCAAGCATTTT.

This rearrangement joins TRBV7-9 to TRBJ2-7; no definite D call. V lost 0 bases to trimming and J lost 1 base, with 7 bases between them. Germline V gives CDR1 SEHNR, CDR2 FQNEAQ (reference sequence). The CDR3 has 14 residues. The CDR3 loop reads CASSLALLSYEQYF. DNA of the CDR3: TGTGCCAGCAGCTTAGCGCTCTTGTCCTACGAGCAGTACTTC.

The J gene is TRBJ1-1, the V gene TRBV27; D call uncertain. V lost 3 bases to trimming and J lost 4 bases, with 9 bases between them. The CDR3 contains 13 residues. In germline, CDR1 is MNHEY, CDR2 SMNVEV (reference sequence). The CDR3 here is CASSFQEGTEAFF. CDR3 coding DNA: TGTGCCAGCAGTTTTCAGGAGGGCACTGAAGCTTTCTTT.

The chain has TRBV5-1 and TRBJ1-1, with TRBD1 matching 9 bases. The CDR3 spans 15 residues. Germline V lookup: CDR1 SGHRS, CDR2 YFSETQ. With 4 bases clipped from V and 4 bases from J, the junction kept 8 bases outside the gene matches. DNA for the CDR3: TGCGCCAGCAGCACTTGGACAGGGGCAATCACTGAAGCTTTCTTT. This translates into CASSTWTGAITEAFF.

This chain joins TRBV9 and TRBJ1-1; tentative D call: TRBD1 (6 bases). The CDR3 covers 14 residues. CDR1 and CDR2 from the germline V gene are SGDLS and YYNGEE. The V gene lost 6 bases and the J gene lost 4 bases, with 16 bases spanning the gap. The CDR3 is CASTGGLYSTEAFF. CDR3 nucleotide sequence: TGTGCCAGCACTGGGGGGCTTTATAGCACTGAAGCTTTCTTT.

V gene TRBV6-6 combines with J gene TRBJ1-6; tentative D call: TRBD1 (6 bases). The CDR3 contains 14 residues. Trimming took 5 bases from V and 7 from J, leaving 12 bases between them. Germline-derived CDR1 and CDR2 are MNHNY and SVGAGI (reference sequence). CDR3 coding DNA: TGTGCCAGCAGTAGGCAGGGGAGGAATTCACCCCTCCACTTT. It yields the protein CASSRQGRNSPLHF.

The rearrangement links TRBV6-5 to TRBJ2-7, with 8 bases fitting TRBD2. In germline, CDR1 is MNHEY, CDR2 SVGAGI. The CDR3 loop spans 15 amino acids. Trimming took 2 bases from V and 4 from J; bases not matched to a gene: 7. CDR3 nucleotides: TGTGCCAGCAGTTACAGCGGGGGAGGTACTTACGAGCAGTACTTC. This sequence encodes CASSYSGGGTYEQYF.

The chain's CDR3 is CASSPTGGTYEQYF. Written as DNA, the CDR3 is TGCGCCAGCAGCCCGACAGGGGGGACCTACGAGCAGTACTTC. The chain recombines TRBV5-1 with TRBJ2-7; 9 bases are shared with TRBD1. This CDR3 has 14 amino acids. Germline V gene data show CDR1 as SGHRS and CDR2 as YFSETQ. V lost 4 bases, J lost 2 bases, and 4 bases stayed unmatched.

V and J are TRBV9 and TRBJ2-6, with D perhaps matching TRBD1 (6 bases). Germline lookup yields CDR1 SGDLS and CDR2 YYNGEE. CDR3 length equals 15 residues. V was trimmed by 4 bases and J by 1 base, leaving 9 bases between them. The CDR3 sequence: CASSPGTSGANVLTF. DNA for the CDR3: TGTGCCAGCAGCCCAGGGACATCTGGGGCCAACGTCCTGACTTTC.

The rearrangement links TRBV6-6 to TRBJ2-7, with TRBD2 matching over 7 bases. The CDR3 is 15 residues long. With 0 bases clipped from V and 3 bases from J, the junction kept 5 bases outside the gene matches. In germline, CDR1 is MNHNY, CDR2 SVGAGI (reference sequence). The CDR3 sequence is CASSYSASGNYEQYF. As DNA, the CDR3 is TGTGCCAGCAGTTACTCGGCAAGCGGGAACTACGAGCAGTACTTC.

The chain carries TRBV27 and TRBJ2-1, with a weak D call TRBD2 (5 bases). The CDR3 spans 15 residues. In germline, CDR1 is MNHEY, CDR2 SMNVEV (reference sequence). Trimming removed 0 bases from V and 3 bases from J, with 9 bases in between. The CDR3 sequence is CASSLSAAFYNEQFF. The CDR3 nucleotides are TGTGCCAGCAGTTTATCAGCGGCTTTCTACAATGAGCAGTTCTTC.

The chain carries TRBV7-9 and TRBJ1-3, with TRBD1 as a possible D gene (5 bases). The CDR3 covers 14 residues. Germline V gene lookup returns CDR1 SEHNR and CDR2 FQNEAQ (reference sequence). The germline V and J ends were trimmed by 5 bases and 0 bases, with 8 bases remaining between them. CDR3 bases: TGTGCCAGCAGCGCGGGACTCTCTGGAAACACCATATATTTT. Protein: CASSAGLSGNTIYF.

The chain joins TRBV6-5 to TRBJ1-1; D unresolved. From germline, CDR1 is MNHEY and CDR2 SVGAGI. The CDR3 runs to 14 residues. V was shortened by 4 bases and J by 0 bases, with 9 bases between the two germline ends. The CDR3 protein is CASSFRRLNTEAFF. The CDR3 region has the DNA TGTGCCAGCAGTTTTCGGCGCCTGAACACTGAAGCTTTCTTT.

The gene calls are TRBV5-1 and TRBJ1-1, with D tentatively TRBD1 (5 bases). Deletions cut 0 bases from V and 0 bases from J, with 12 bases between. The CDR3 is 16 residues long. The germline gives CDR1 SGHRS, CDR2 YFSETQ. The CDR3 DNA reads as TGCGCCAGCAGCTTGGCGCTAGGGGCCCTGAACACTGAAGCTTTCTTT. Its protein is CASSLALGALNTEAFF.

This chain connects TRBV6-6 to TRBJ1-5; D gene unclear. Trimming stripped 4 bases from V and 0 bases from J, with 10 bases between. The CDR3 has 15 amino acids. Per germline, CDR1 MNHNY and CDR2 SVGAGI (reference sequence). The CDR3 region is CASSWDGRSNQPQHF. CDR3 DNA sequence: TGTGCCAGCAGTTGGGATGGCCGTAGCAATCAGCCCCAGCATTTT.

The V call is TRBV29-1, the J call TRBJ2-3; 13 positions agree with TRBD2. V trimming: 3 bases; J trimming: 4 bases; junction bases outside the gene matches: 13. Germline loops: CDR1 SQVTM, CDR2 ANQGSEA. The CDR3 length is 18 residues. CDR3 nucleotides: TGCAGCGTTGAGGGTGGACTAGCGGGAGCTGTCAGTTCAGATACGCAGTATTTT. Encoded protein: CSVEGGLAGAVSSDTQYF.

The chain carries TRBV6-5 and TRBJ1-5; D is uncertain. CDR3 size: 13 residues. Trimming took off 3 bases at V and 3 bases at J, with 6 bases between the two ends. The germline V gene has CDR1 MNHEY and CDR2 SVGAGI. CDR3 loop: CASSYRDNQPQHF. CDR3 nucleotide sequence: TGTGCCAGCAGTTATAGGGACAATCAGCCCCAGCATTTT.

Regarding this clone: Other DNA variants within this sample encode the same CDR3. The chain has TRBV15 and TRBJ2-7; D gene unclear. Trimming stripped 0 bases from V and 5 bases from J, with 8 bases between. Per germline, CDR1 LNHNV and CDR2 YYDKDF (reference sequence). The CDR3 is 13 amino acids. The CDR3 nucleotides read TGTGCCACCAGCAGAGATAGAGCCCACGAGCAGTACTTC. As protein: CATSRDRAHEQYF. The variable domain in full, with the rest retrieved from reference TRBV15 and TRBJ2-7, is DAMVIQNPRYQVTQFGKPVTLSCSQTLNHNVMYWYQQKSSQAPKLLFHYYDKDFNNEADTPDNFQSRRPNTSFCFLDIRSPGLGDTAMYLCATSRDRAHEQYFGPGTRLTVT.